A selection of T cell receptor beta chains follows, all from one sample in a study of cytomegalovirus exposure and HLA in healthy donors. The protocol was immunoSEQ multiplex PCR, while the TCRdb copy is restricted to in-frame clones and leaves out a portion. In the table there are some 200,000 clones, 70% of which are singletons. Sequenced material: PBMCs. These receptors all come from a man aged 35 to 55 in good health and CMV-seropositive. The CDR3 runs from the conserved cysteine through the conserved F or W. Fields, in order: D gene, J gene, V gene, clone size, CDR3 DNA, CDR3 protein. The D gene is left open where the match is weak. Size tells how often a clone was seen (once, few, many) or the class of an expanded clone, and some rows leave it out.

D: .; J: TRBJ2-2; V: TRBV18; size: .; DNA: TGTGCCAGCTCCCCGTCCTCGGAGACCGGGGAGCTGTTTTTT; CDR3: CASSPSSETGELFF
D: TRBD1; J: TRBJ2-7; V: TRBV7-2; size: .; DNA: TGTGCCAGCAGCCTCCACAGGGGACCCTACGAGCAGTACTTC; CDR3: CASSLHRGPYEQYF
D: .; J: TRBJ1-3; V: TRBV29-1; size: .; DNA: TGCAGCGTTCTTCTGGGGGCAGGGTCTGGAAACACCATATATTTT; CDR3: CSVLLGAGSGNTIYF
D: .; J: TRBJ1-5; V: TRBV6-1; size: .; DNA: TGTGCCAGCAGTGACGATTTGGGGGGGCCCCAGCATTTT; CDR3: CASSDDLGGPQHF
D: TRBD1; J: TRBJ2-3; V: TRBV27; size: .; DNA: TGTGCCAGCACCCAAACCTGGGACAGTGATCCAGATACGCAGTATTTT; CDR3: CASTQTWDSDPDTQYF
D: TRBD2; J: TRBJ2-7; V: TRBV19; size: .; DNA: TGTGCCAGTGCAGCGGGGGGTTCTTACGAGCAGTACTTC; CDR3: CASAAGGSYEQYF
D: .; J: TRBJ2-1; V: TRBV18; size: .; DNA: TGTGCCAGCTCAACGGGTACCTACAATGAGCAGTTCTTC; CDR3: CASSTGTYNEQFF
D: TRBD2; J: TRBJ2-1; V: TRBV11-1; size: .; DNA: TGTGCCAGCAGCTTAGGGGAAGGCGGGTTGGGAGGGGACGATGAGCAGTTCTTC; CDR3: CASSLGEGGLGGDDEQFF
D: .; J: TRBJ2-5; V: TRBV30; size: .; DNA: TGTGCCTGGCTCCCTCGGCCGGGACAACAAGAGACCCAGTACTTC; CDR3: CAWLPRPGQQETQYF
D: TRBD1; J: TRBJ2-7; V: TRBV9; size: .; DNA: TGTGCCAGCAGCGTAAACCCGGACAGGAATACCTACGAGCAGTACTTC; CDR3: CASSVNPDRNTYEQYF
D: .; J: TRBJ2-5; V: TRBV7-8; size: .; DNA: TGTGCCAGCAGCTTAGATATTCGAGAGACCCAGTACTTC; CDR3: CASSLDIRETQYF
D: .; J: TRBJ1-5; V: TRBV6-5; size: .; DNA: TGTGCCAGCAGTCCCTCCAGGTTGCAGCCCCAGCATTTT; CDR3: CASSPSRLQPQHF
D: .; J: TRBJ1-2; V: TRBV19; size: .; DNA: TGTGCCAGTATTGCAGGGTCATTTTCTGGTGGCTACACCTTC; CDR3: CASIAGSFSGGYTF
D: TRBD2; J: TRBJ2-5; V: TRBV7-9; size: .; DNA: TGTGCCAGCAGCTTGGGACTAGCGGACCAAGAGACCCAGTACTTC; CDR3: CASSLGLADQETQYF
D: TRBD2; J: TRBJ2-1; V: TRBV28; size: .; DNA: TGTGCCAGCCACGACCGGACTAGCGGGGGGATTGGAGAGCAGTTCTTC; CDR3: CASHDRTSGGIGEQFF
D: TRBD1; J: TRBJ2-7; V: TRBV7-9; size: .; DNA: TGTGCCAGCAGCAGGACAGGGGCTAGGGTTTACGAGCAGTACTTC; CDR3: CASSRTGARVYEQYF
D: .; J: TRBJ2-7; V: TRBV5-4; size: .; DNA: TGTGCCAGCAGCCCGGGACTGATCTACGAGCAGTACTTC; CDR3: CASSPGLIYEQYF
D: .; J: TRBJ1-2; V: TRBV5-1; size: .; DNA: TGCGCCAGCAGCTTGGCGCCGACAGCGCGAGATGGCTACACCTTC; CDR3: CASSLAPTARDGYTF
D: TRBD1; J: TRBJ2-4; V: TRBV7-9; size: .; DNA: TGTGCCAGCAGTTCACGGCGGGACAGGGGCCCGGGGAACATTCAGTACTTC; CDR3: CASSSRRDRGPGNIQYF
D: TRBD1; J: TRBJ1-5; V: TRBV29-1; size: few; DNA: TGCAGCGTTACTACAGGGGGCGGTCAGCCCCAGCATTTT; CDR3: CSVTTGGGQPQHF
D: TRBD2; J: TRBJ2-2; V: TRBV25-1; size: .; DNA: TGTGCCAGCAGTGGTAGCGGGGACACCGGGGAGCTGTTTTTT; CDR3: CASSGSGDTGELFF
D: .; J: TRBJ1-6; V: TRBV5-1; size: few; DNA: TGCGCCAGCAGCTTGGTCGGGGAAAATTCACCCCTCCACTTT; CDR3: CASSLVGENSPLHF
D: TRBD2; J: TRBJ2-5; V: TRBV5-1; size: few; DNA: TGCGCCAGCAGCTTAAGCGGGGACTTCGGGACCCAGTACTTC; CDR3: CASSLSGDFGTQYF
D: .; J: TRBJ2-2; V: TRBV28; size: .; DNA: TGTGCCCCCCGGCGGGGGCCCTTGATGGCCGGGGAGCTGTTTTTT; CDR3: CAPRRGPLMAGELFF
D: TRBD1; J: TRBJ1-6; V: TRBV18; size: .; DNA: TGTGCCAGCTCCATGGACAGGAAATCACCCCTCCACTTT; CDR3: CASSMDRKSPLHF
D: .; J: TRBJ2-7; V: TRBV19; size: .; DNA: TGTGCCAGTAGTACCCATTTCTCCTACGAGCAGTACTTC; CDR3: CASSTHFSYEQYF
D: TRBD1; J: TRBJ1-5; V: TRBV5-1; size: .; DNA: TGCGCCAGCAGCTTGGGAGCAGGGGGCCAGCCCCAGCATTTT; CDR3: CASSLGAGGQPQHF
D: TRBD2; J: TRBJ2-7; V: TRBV15; size: .; DNA: TGTGCCACCAGCAGGGGAGCGGGGGCGTTCTCCTACGAGCAGTACTTC; CDR3: CATSRGAGAFSYEQYF
D: TRBD1; J: TRBJ1-1; V: TRBV28; size: .; DNA: TGTGCCAGCCGCCTTTCACAGGGGATAACTGAAGCTTTCTTT; CDR3: CASRLSQGITEAFF
D: .; J: TRBJ2-5; V: TRBV7-8; size: few; DNA: TGTGCCAGCAGCGTTGGGGGCAGGGGATCGTCAGAGACCCAGTACTTC; CDR3: CASSVGGRGSSETQYF
D: TRBD2; J: TRBJ2-3; V: TRBV28; size: .; DNA: TGTGCCAGCAGTACCGGACTAGCGGGACTCACAGATACGCAGTATTTT; CDR3: CASSTGLAGLTDTQYF
D: TRBD1; J: TRBJ1-2; V: TRBV5-6; size: few; DNA: TGTGCCAGCAGCTTGGTCCCGGACAGGGGGTATGGCTACACCTTC; CDR3: CASSLVPDRGYGYTF
D: TRBD2; J: TRBJ2-1; V: TRBV5-4; size: few; DNA: TGTGCCAGCAGCCTCACGGGGGGTTATAACAATGAGCAGTTCTTC; CDR3: CASSLTGGYNNEQFF
D: .; J: TRBJ2-7; V: TRBV2; size: .; DNA: TGTGCCAGCAAGGTGACACCCTACGAGCAGTACTTC; CDR3: CASKVTPYEQYF
D: TRBD1; J: TRBJ2-3; V: TRBV9; size: .; DNA: TGTGCCAGCAGCGTCCAATTCGGGACAGTAAATACGCAGTATTTT; CDR3: CASSVQFGTVNTQYF
D: .; J: TRBJ1-1; V: TRBV4-2; size: .; DNA: TGTGCCAGCAGATCTAGCCACACTGAAGCTTTCTTT; CDR3: CASRSSHTEAFF
D: .; J: TRBJ1-2; V: TRBV6-1; size: .; DNA: TGTGCCAGCACTGAACTGGGCACCTACTACACCTTC; CDR3: CASTELGTYYTF
D: .; J: TRBJ2-1; V: TRBV21-1; size: .; DNA: TGTGCCAGCAGGGGATACCCGGAGCGGAATGAGCAGTTCTTC; CDR3: CASRGYPERNEQFF
D: .; J: TRBJ2-2; V: TRBV7-9; size: .; DNA: TGTTCCAGCACCCCGGGGGAGCTGTTTTTT; CDR3: CSSTPGELFF
D: TRBD1; J: TRBJ2-7; V: TRBV29-1; size: once; DNA: TGCAGCTCATGGGACAGCTACGAGCAGTACTTC; CDR3: CSSWDSYEQYF
D: .; J: TRBJ2-5; V: TRBV7-9; size: .; DNA: TGTTCCAGCAGCTCAGTCCAAGAGACCCAGTACTTC; CDR3: CSSSSVQETQYF
D: TRBD1; J: TRBJ2-2; V: TRBV7-9; size: few; DNA: TGTTCCAGCAGCTCTGCCCCGGGACAGGGTGGCACCGGGGAGCTGTTTTTT; CDR3: CSSSSAPGQGGTGELFF
D: .; J: TRBJ1-3; V: TRBV4-2; size: few; DNA: TGTGCCAGCAGCCACCTAAGCTCCTCTGGAAACACCATATATTTT; CDR3: CASSHLSSSGNTIYF
D: TRBD2; J: TRBJ2-5; V: TRBV5-1; size: .; DNA: TGCGCCAGCAGCCGCGGGACTAGCAATGAGGAGACCCAGTACTTC; CDR3: CASSRGTSNEETQYF
D: .; J: TRBJ1-1; V: TRBV2; size: .; DNA: TGTGCCAGCAGACTGGCGGGAGAGGGGACAACTGAAGCTTTCTTT; CDR3: CASRLAGEGTTEAFF
D: .; J: TRBJ1-1; V: TRBV4-2; size: .; DNA: TGTGCCAGCAGCCCCGCGACCCGGGGGGTAACTGAAGCTTTCTTT; CDR3: CASSPATRGVTEAFF
D: .; J: TRBJ2-5; V: TRBV5-1; size: .; DNA: TGCGCCAGCAGCCTTGGACCCGGCGGGGAGACCCAGTACTTC; CDR3: CASSLGPGGETQYF
D: TRBD1; J: TRBJ1-1; V: TRBV19; size: .; DNA: TGTGCCAGTAGTCCGGGGACAGGGGATTCGGGGGAAGCTTTCTTT; CDR3: CASSPGTGDSGEAFF
D: TRBD2; J: TRBJ2-3; V: TRBV6-1; size: .; DNA: TGTGCCAGCAGTGATCGAGGACTAGCGGGGGCCGGTGATACGCAGTATTTT; CDR3: CASSDRGLAGAGDTQYF
D: TRBD1; J: TRBJ2-3; V: TRBV7-2; size: .; DNA: TGTGCCAGCAGCTTGGTCGTACAGGGGGCGCAGACAGATACGCAGTATTTT; CDR3: CASSLVVQGAQTDTQYF
D: TRBD2; J: TRBJ2-7; V: TRBV5-4; size: .; DNA: TGTGCCAGCAGCTCCAGCCCGGGACTAGCGGGCTACGAGCAGTACTTC; CDR3: CASSSSPGLAGYEQYF
D: TRBD2; J: TRBJ2-7; V: TRBV11-2; size: .; DNA: TGTGCCAGCAGCTTATTTGGACTAGAGGGGCGCGAGCAGTACTTC; CDR3: CASSLFGLEGREQYF
D: TRBD1; J: TRBJ2-1; V: TRBV14; size: .; DNA: TGTACCAGCAGCCAAGTTGAGGGGGCACCTGAGCAGTTCTTC; CDR3: CTSSQVEGAPEQFF